The 8 T cell receptor beta chains reported below all come from one sample, sequenced in a study of OX40 agonist ivuxolimab in advanced cancers. Sequencing used immunoSEQ multiplex PCR; TCRdb keeps in-frame clones, though not all of them. Among approximately 23,000 clones listed, 80% to 90% were seen once. This sample comprised CD4+ or CD8+ T cells sorted from blood, obtained in a trial of the OX40 agonist ivuxolimab. The receptors were sampled from an adult with an advanced solid tumor such as melanoma, head and neck, liver or kidney cancer.

V usage is TRBV5-1 and J usage is TRBJ2-1, with a possible D match to TRBD2 (6 bases). In germline, CDR1 is SGHRS, CDR2 YFSETQ. With 0 bases removed from V and 0 bases from J, the gap between germline ends came to 13 bases. This CDR3 comprises 17 residues. The CDR3, as DNA: TGCGCCAGCAGCTTGGACGGACTACGATTCTCCTACAATGAGCAGTTCTTC. This gives the protein CASSLDGLRFSYNEQFF.

V and J are TRBV18 and TRBJ2-7; a weak D match, TRBD1 (5 bases). CDR1 and CDR2 (germline): KGHSH, LQKENI. Trimming shortened V by 3 bases and J by 2 bases, and 11 bases separated the two germline ends. The CDR3 runs 14 residues. Here the CDR3 reads CASSPWGGAYEQYF. The CDR3, as DNA: TGTGCCAGCTCACCGTGGGGCGGAGCCTACGAGCAGTACTTC.

The chain is built from TRBV30 and TRBJ2-1, with D possibly TRBD2 on 5 matching bases. V was shortened by 2 bases and J by 9 bases, with 11 bases between the two germline ends. This CDR3 has 12 residues. Germline V gives CDR1 GTSNPN, CDR2 SVGIG (reference sequence). The CDR3 region is CAWSPTSAEQFF. The CDR3 DNA is TGTGCCTGGAGTCCTACTAGTGCTGAGCAGTTCTTC.

Here the CDR3 DNA reads TGCAGCGTTGAAGATAGGGGTAGCGGAACGACCTACAATGAGCAGTTCTTC. Its translation: CSVEDRGSGTTYNEQFF. The rearrangement uses TRBV29-1 and TRBJ2-1, with D possibly being TRBD2 (6 bases). Per germline, CDR1 SQVTM and CDR2 ANQGSEA. CDR3 length: 17 amino acids. Trimming stripped 0 bases from V and 2 bases from J, with 17 bases between.

V usage is TRBV19 and J usage is TRBJ1-4, with D unresolved. CDR1 is LNHDA and CDR2 is SQIVND in the germline V gene (reference sequence). The CDR3 loop spans 14 amino acids. The germline V and J ends were trimmed by 6 bases and 0 bases, with 8 bases remaining between them. In DNA form, the CDR3 reads TGTGCCAGTAGCCGACTTTCAACTAATGAAAAACTGTTTTTT. Translation: CASSRLSTNEKLFF.

The chain links TRBV27 to TRBJ2-7; D unclear. The CDR3 loop spans 14 amino acids. V shed 0 bases and J shed 2 bases, with 8 bases lying between them. CDR1 is MNHEY and CDR2 is SMNVEV in the germline V gene (reference sequence). The CDR3 loop reads CASSLSRTTYEQYF. DNA of the CDR3: TGTGCCAGCAGTTTATCGAGGACGACCTACGAGCAGTACTTC.

The chain has TRBV5-1 and TRBJ2-2; D not certain. Trimming cost V 2 bases and J 0 bases, with 11 bases left between them. CDR3 length: 16 residues. Germline CDR1 SGHRS, CDR2 YFSETQ. CDR3 nucleotides: TGCGCCAGCAGCTTTAATCCGGGTGCGAACACCGGGGAGCTGTTTTTT. Protein sequence: CASSFNPGANTGELFF.

The chain employs TRBV28 and TRBJ2-5; TRBD2 matches at 11 bases. The CDR3 has 14 residues. Trimming removed 4 bases from V and 6 bases from J; junction bases left unmatched: 4. Germline V gene data show CDR1 as MDHEN and CDR2 as SYDVKM. The CDR3 nucleotides read TGTGCCAGCAGTTCTCCTAGCGGGAGGCAGACCCAGTACTTC. Its translation: CASSSPSGRQTQYF.